These 16 T cell receptor beta chains came from one sample sequenced in a study of CXCR3-negative and CXCR3-positive naive CD8 T cells. The authors made the TRB cDNA libraries by 5' RACE using UMI labels. Each CDR3 protein gets one entry in TCRdb, which reprocessed the 5' RACE reads and gives no DNA. The sample totals 70,000 to 95,000 distinct CDR3 sequences. The sequenced material came from naive CXCR3- CD8+ T cells from blood. Noted subset: CD45RO-CCR7+CD27+CD95- naive CD8+ T cells lacking CXCR3 (TNR3-). Source of these receptors: a human donor in good health. Some clones in this sample may be carry-over from other donors' samples.

This chain's CDR3 is CSALARSSYNEQFF. This sequence joins TRBV20-1 and TRBJ2-1; TCRdb proposes TRBD2, but this gene call is untestable without DNA. The CDR3 has 14 residues. Looked up from germline, CDR1 is DFQATT and CDR2 is SNEGSKA (reference sequence).

The chain carries TRBV27 and TRBJ2-1; TCRdb designates TRBD1, a call that cannot be tested without DNA. CDR3 size: 14 residues. CDR1 MNHEY and CDR2 SMNVEV come from the germline V gene (reference sequence). The CDR3 reads CASHDIGGIDEQFF.

The chain carries TRBV20-1 and TRBJ2-1; TCRdb's D call of TRBD1 is untestable without DNA. CDR1 and CDR2 (germline): DFQATT, SNEGSKA (reference sequence). The CDR3 has 17 residues. The CDR3 here is CSARDLRQPRSYNEQFF.

The J gene is TRBJ2-7, the V gene TRBV5-1; lacking DNA, the TRBD1 call made by TCRdb goes unchecked. This CDR3 is 13 amino acids long. Germline lookup yields CDR1 SGHRS and CDR2 YFSETQ. The CDR3 loop reads CASSSLGGHEQYF.

The CDR3 reads CSASATSGSYEQYF. V gene TRBV20-1 combines with J gene TRBJ2-7; there is no DNA to check the TCRdb D call of TRBD2. The CDR3 consists of 14 residues. Germline values: CDR1 DFQATT, CDR2 SNEGSKA (reference sequence).

The CDR3 loop reads CASSSLTASTDTQYF. V is TRBV7-3 and J is TRBJ2-3; TCRdb's D gene call, TRBD1, goes unchecked for lack of DNA. The CDR3 totals 15 residues. Germline lookup yields CDR1 SGHTA and CDR2 FQGTGA.

The rearrangement uses TRBV5-1 and TRBJ1-2; absent DNA, TCRdb's TRBD1 call cannot be checked. CDR3 length equals 19 residues. In germline, CDR1 is SGHRS, CDR2 YFSETQ. The chain's CDR3 is CASSLVAGTGSILGYGYTF.

The V and J genes are TRBV5-1 and TRBJ2-2; TCRdb proposes TRBD1, but this gene call is untestable without DNA. The CDR3 has 15 residues. CDR1 is SGHRS, CDR2 YFSETQ, per germline. The CDR3 region is CASSFEGTYTGELFF.

The J gene is TRBJ2-2, the V gene TRBV4-1. The length of the CDR3 is 17 residues. CDR1 and CDR2 (germline): MGHRA, YSYEKL. CDR3 residues: CASSQDPSGANTGELFF.

V is TRBV4-3 and J is TRBJ1-4; TCRdb outputs TRBD1, but without DNA this stays unchecked. Germline values: CDR1 LGHNA, CDR2 YSLEER. The CDR3 contains 16 residues. The CDR3 region is CASSQVRVNLNEKLFF.

The chain couples TRBV27 to TRBJ2-7; the TRBD2 assignment by TCRdb is unverifiable without DNA. This CDR3 spans 15 amino acids. Germline CDR1 and CDR2: MNHEY and SMNVEV (reference sequence). The CDR3 spells CASSLTSGLKDEQYF.

This rearrangement joins TRBV7-9 to TRBJ2-1; TCRdb gives TRBD2 as the D gene, but with no DNA this cannot be confirmed. This CDR3 is built from 12 residues. Germline CDR1 reads SEHNR; CDR2 reads FQNEAQ (reference sequence). This chain's CDR3 is CASSLQGHEQFF.

J is TRBJ2-5 and V is TRBV5-1. CDR1 SGHRS and CDR2 YFSETQ come from the germline V gene. CDR3 length: 12 amino acids. This CDR3 reads CASSGSWETQYF.

This chain joins TRBV24-1 and TRBJ2-1; TCRdb gives TRBD1 as the D gene, but with no DNA this cannot be confirmed. Per the germline V gene, CDR1 is KGHDR and CDR2 is SFDVKD. CDR3 length: 18 amino acids. CDR3 region: CATSDDKPGLSSYNEQFF.

The chain recombines TRBV29-1 with TRBJ2-2; TCRdb's D call of TRBD2 is untestable without DNA. The CDR3 runs 13 residues. In germline, CDR1 is SQVTM, CDR2 ANQGSEA. The chain's CDR3 is CSVVGSGTGELFF.

This sequence joins TRBV14 and TRBJ2-3; TCRdb calls TRBD2, which cannot be checked without DNA. The CDR3 has 16 amino acids. The germline gives CDR1 SGHDN, CDR2 FVKESK. CDR3 residues: CASSQALAESTDTQYF.